This is a list of T cell receptor beta chains from one sample in a study of T cell changes during pregnancy in multiple sclerosis. Libraries were prepared by immunoSEQ multiplex PCR; TCRdb keeps only in-frame clonotypes and omits some of them. There are tens of thousands of clones in the sample; around 92% occur only once, and less than 0.25% lies in the top ten. The source material was CD4+ T cells from peripheral blood mononuclear cells, sampled in the third trimester of pregnancy. These receptors were taken from a female donor with multiple sclerosis, enrolled in a pregnancy study. Each CDR3 is given with its conserved first and last residue. D genes are given only for firm matches. Rows may omit the clone size; those that give it use once, few, many or a size class.

v_gene	j_gene	abundance	d_gene	len	CDR3aa	CDR3nt
TRBV30	TRBJ2-7	NA	NA	13	CAWSMGSSYEQYF	TGTGCCTGGAGTATGGGCAGTTCCTACGAGCAGTACTTC
TRBV5-1	TRBJ1-4	NA	NA	15	CASSLGAPSNEKLFF	TGCGCCAGCAGCTTGGGGGCCCCCTCGAATGAAAAACTGTTTTTT
TRBV6-1	TRBJ1-4	NA	TRBD1	14	CASSVGGYGEKLFF	TGTGCCAGCAGTGTAGGGGGCTACGGTGAAAAACTGTTTTTT
TRBV7-6	TRBJ1-2	NA	TRBD1	14	CASSLGTGGAGYTF	TGTGCCAGCAGCTTAGGGACAGGGGGTGCTGGCTACACCTTC
TRBV4-1	TRBJ2-7	NA	TRBD1	15	CASSPTGQDNYEQYF	TGCGCCAGCAGCCCAACCGGACAGGACAACTACGAGCAGTACTTC
TRBV7-6	TRBJ2-2	NA	TRBD1	15	CASSLGPGGTGELFF	TGTGCCAGCAGCTTAGGACCAGGGGGCACCGGGGAGCTGTTTTTT
TRBV18	TRBJ1-2	NA	TRBD1	15	CASSRGQGAGGGYTF	TGTGCCAGCTCACGGGGACAGGGGGCAGGAGGTGGCTACACCTTC
TRBV9	TRBJ2-1	NA	TRBD1	15	CASSVGVGQGYEQFF	TGTGCCAGCAGCGTGGGGGTGGGACAGGGGTATGAGCAGTTCTTC
TRBV19	TRBJ1-5	NA	NA	16	CASTPMLGHSNQPQHF	TGTGCCAGTACCCCCATGCTGGGGCACTCCAATCAGCCCCAGCATTTT
TRBV5-1	TRBJ1-1	NA	TRBD1	16	CASSSGQGREVTEAFF	TGCGCCAGCAGCTCGGGACAGGGGAGAGAAGTAACTGAAGCTTTCTTT
TRBV6-1	TRBJ1-4	NA	NA	15	CASSEARTGLGGLFF	TGTGCCAGCAGTGAAGCGCGAACTGGACTAGGGGGACTGTTTTTT
TRBV14	TRBJ2-1	once	NA	16	CASSQQQGYSYNEQFF	TGTGCCAGCAGCCAACAACAGGGTTACTCCTACAATGAGCAGTTCTTC
TRBV7-2	TRBJ2-3	NA	NA	15	CASSLGASGTDTQYF	TGTGCCAGCAGCTTGGGAGCGAGTGGGACAGATACGCAGTATTTT
TRBV11-1	TRBJ2-1	NA	TRBD2	15	CASSRQGTSANEQFF	TGTGCCAGCAGCCGACAGGGGACTAGCGCCAATGAGCAGTTCTTC
TRBV15	TRBJ2-7	NA	NA	13	CATSRDPGYEQYF	TGTGCCACCAGCAGAGATCCGGGTTACGAGCAGTACTTC
TRBV11-2	TRBJ2-7	NA	TRBD2	15	CASSMGLAGTYEQYF	TGTGCCAGCAGCATGGGACTAGCGGGGACCTACGAGCAGTACTTC
TRBV6-6	TRBJ1-5	NA	NA	16	CASSSPGGLSNQPQHF	TGTGCCAGCAGTTCCCCTGGAGGGCTCAGCAATCAGCCCCAGCATTTT
TRBV11-2	TRBJ2-2	NA	NA	15	CASSGRLANTGELFF	TGTGCCAGCAGCGGTCGACTGGCGAACACCGGGGAGCTGTTTTTT
TRBV18	TRBJ1-5	once	NA	13	CASSPAQNQPQHF	TGTGCCAGCTCACCGGCCCAAAATCAGCCCCAGCATTTT
TRBV15	TRBJ2-1	NA	NA	15	CATSLGGVAYNEQFF	TGTGCCACCAGCCTAGGGGGGGTGGCCTACAATGAGCAGTTCTTC
TRBV6-1	TRBJ2-3	NA	TRBD2	15	CASSSLAGGSDTQYF	TGTGCCAGCAGTAGCCTAGCGGGGGGATCAGATACGCAGTATTTT
TRBV7-9	TRBJ1-1	NA	TRBD1	13	CASSFTGDTEAFF	TGTGCCAGCAGCTTCACAGGGGACACTGAAGCTTTCTTT